The clone carrying this T cell receptor beta chain was picked up many times. What it binds is unknown. Per germline, CDR1 SGHRS and CDR2 YFSETQ. The CDR3 is made up of 14 amino acids. Germline trimming cut 3 bases from V and 4 bases from J; bases unmatched to any gene: 6. The entry originates in a study of CD8 T cells in ankylosing spondylitis. Study-level results: It was reported that disease-linked clones were significantly enriched in matched ankylosing spondylitis synovial fluid.

TCRdb passed the 5' RACE reads through MiXCR, listing each CDR3 protein once. The table records some 95,000 distinct CDR3 sequences, 8.8% of them present only once. The chain employs TRBV5-1 and TRBJ2-5, with TRBD2 matching 7 bases. The TCR comes from a male donor with ankylosing spondylitis or in good health (not recorded which). The material sequenced was blood, either unsorted or a sorted T cell fraction (not recorded which). CDR3: CASSSGGNPETQYF. The CDR3 DNA reads as TGCGCCAGCAGCTCCGGGGGGAACCCAGAGACCCAGTACTTC.